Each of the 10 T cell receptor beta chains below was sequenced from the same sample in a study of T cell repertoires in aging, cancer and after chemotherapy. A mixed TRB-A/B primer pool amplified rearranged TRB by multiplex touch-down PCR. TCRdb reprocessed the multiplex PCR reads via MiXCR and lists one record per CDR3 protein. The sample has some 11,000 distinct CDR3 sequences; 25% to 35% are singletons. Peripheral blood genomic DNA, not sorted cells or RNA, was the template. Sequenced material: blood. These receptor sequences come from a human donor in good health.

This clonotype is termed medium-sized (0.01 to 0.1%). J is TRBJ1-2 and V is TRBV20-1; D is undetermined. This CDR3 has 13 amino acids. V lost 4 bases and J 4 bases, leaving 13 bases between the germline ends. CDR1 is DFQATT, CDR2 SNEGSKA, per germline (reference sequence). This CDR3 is CSATVEGPYGYTF. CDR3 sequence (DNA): TGCAGTGCTACGGTTGAGGGCCCCTATGGCTACACCTTC.

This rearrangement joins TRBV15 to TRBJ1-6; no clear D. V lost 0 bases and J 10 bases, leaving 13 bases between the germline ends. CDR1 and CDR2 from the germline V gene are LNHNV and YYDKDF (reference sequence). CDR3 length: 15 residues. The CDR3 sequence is CATSRDRAGLSPLHF. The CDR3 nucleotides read TGTGCCACCAGCAGAGATAGGGCAGGTCTATCACCCCTCCACTTT.

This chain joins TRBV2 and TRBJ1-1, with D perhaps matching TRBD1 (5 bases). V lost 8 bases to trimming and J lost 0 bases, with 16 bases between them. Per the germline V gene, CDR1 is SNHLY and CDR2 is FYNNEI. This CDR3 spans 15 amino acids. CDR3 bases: TGTGCCAGCCGGACAAGTCTCTCCATGAACACTGAAGCTTTCTTT. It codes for CASRTSLSMNTEAFF. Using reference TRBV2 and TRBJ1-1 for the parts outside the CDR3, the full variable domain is EPEVTQTPSHQVTQMGQEVILRCVPISNHLYFYWYRQILGQKVEFLVSFYNNEISEKSEIFDDQFSVERPDGSNFTLKIRSTKLEDSAMYFCASRTSLSMNTEAFFGQGTRLTVV.

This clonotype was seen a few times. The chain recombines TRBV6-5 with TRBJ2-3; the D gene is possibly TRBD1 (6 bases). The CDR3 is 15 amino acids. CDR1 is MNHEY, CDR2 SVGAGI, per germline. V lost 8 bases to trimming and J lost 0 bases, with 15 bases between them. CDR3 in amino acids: CASRAGTYSTDTQYF. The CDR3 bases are TGTGCCAGCCGAGCCGGGACATATAGCACAGATACGCAGTATTTT.

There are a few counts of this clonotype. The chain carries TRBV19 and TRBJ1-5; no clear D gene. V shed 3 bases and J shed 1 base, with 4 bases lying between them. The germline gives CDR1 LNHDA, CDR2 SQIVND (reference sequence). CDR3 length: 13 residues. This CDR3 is CASSIASNQPQHF. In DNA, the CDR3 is TGTGCCAGTAGTATTGCCAGCAATCAGCCCCAGCATTTT.

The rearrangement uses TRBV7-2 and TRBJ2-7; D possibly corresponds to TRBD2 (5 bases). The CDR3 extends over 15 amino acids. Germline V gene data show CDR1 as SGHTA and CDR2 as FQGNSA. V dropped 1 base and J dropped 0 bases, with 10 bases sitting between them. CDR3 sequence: CASSLVGRGSYEQYF. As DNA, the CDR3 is TGTGCCAGCAGCTTAGTGGGGAGAGGCTCCTACGAGCAGTACTTC.

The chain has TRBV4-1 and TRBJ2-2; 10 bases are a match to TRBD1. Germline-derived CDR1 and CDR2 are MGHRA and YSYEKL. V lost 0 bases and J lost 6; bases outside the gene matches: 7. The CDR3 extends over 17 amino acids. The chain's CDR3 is CASSQDGQGVMSGELFF. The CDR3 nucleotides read TGCGCCAGCAGCCAAGACGGACAGGGGGTAATGTCCGGGGAGCTGTTTTTT.

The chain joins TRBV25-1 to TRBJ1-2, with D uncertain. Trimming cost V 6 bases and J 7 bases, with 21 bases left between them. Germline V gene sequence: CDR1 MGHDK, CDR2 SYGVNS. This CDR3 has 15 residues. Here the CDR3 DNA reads TGTGCCAGCAGCTTGGCTGTGCTCCGTTCGCCTGGCTACACCTTC. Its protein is CASSLAVLRSPGYTF.

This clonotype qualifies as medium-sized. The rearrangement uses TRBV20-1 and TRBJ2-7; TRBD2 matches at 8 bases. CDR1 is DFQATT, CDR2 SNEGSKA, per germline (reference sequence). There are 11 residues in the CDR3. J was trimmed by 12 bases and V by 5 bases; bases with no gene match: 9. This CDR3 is CSAALSGDTYF. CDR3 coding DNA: TGCAGTGCTGCACTTAGCGGGGATACGTACTTC.

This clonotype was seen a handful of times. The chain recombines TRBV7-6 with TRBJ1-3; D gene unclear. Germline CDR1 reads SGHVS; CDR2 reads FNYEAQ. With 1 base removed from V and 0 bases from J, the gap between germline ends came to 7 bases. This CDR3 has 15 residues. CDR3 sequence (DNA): TGTGCCAGCAGCTTAGAGTTCAGCTCTGGAAACACCATATATTTT. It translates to CASSLEFSSGNTIYF.